This record covers a single T cell receptor (beta chain). Per the study methods: Scientists estimated how many nucleated cells there were by amplifying reference gene primers. Profiled with immunoSEQ multiplex PCR; TCRdb holds only in-frame clones, not every one. The DNA was the basis for D and trimming; V, J and clone size are from that table. Here the sample spans roughly 180,000 clones, about four fifths being singletons. Trimming shortened V by 3 bases and J by 8 bases, and 16 bases separated the two germline ends. Germline CDR1 GTSNPN, CDR2 SVGIG (reference sequence). CDR3 size: 13 residues. This entry belongs to a study of blood T cell repertoires in COVID-19.

The chain recombines TRBV30 with TRBJ1-2; D ambiguous. The sequence was collected from a man in his forties or fifties who had recovered from COVID-19. The source material was PBMCs or T cells enriched from blood (not recorded which). The CDR3 DNA sequence: TGTGCCTGGAGAGATAGCCCCCAAGCAGGCTACACCTTC. Translation: CAWRDSPQAGYTF.